The following is a TCR beta chain sequence with its context. Deletions cut 0 bases from V and 4 bases from J, with 13 bases between. Germline CDR1 reads SGDLS; CDR2 reads YYNGEE. The CDR3 has 16 amino acids. The sample belongs to a study of technical replicates of blood from several donors. The assay was immunoSEQ multiplex PCR, and TCRdb's table has in-frame clones only and misses some. The sample consists of under 100,000 clones, about 96% of them appearing once. This clonotype was sampled from a human donor in good health. The chain links TRBV9 to TRBJ1-4; D might be TRBD1 (5 bases). Sequencing was done on a sample of T cells isolated from PBMCs. CDR3 amino acids: CASSVAGRSNNEKLFF. CDR3 nucleotides: TGTGCCAGCAGCGTAGCAGGGCGGAGCAATAATGAAAAACTGTTTTTT.